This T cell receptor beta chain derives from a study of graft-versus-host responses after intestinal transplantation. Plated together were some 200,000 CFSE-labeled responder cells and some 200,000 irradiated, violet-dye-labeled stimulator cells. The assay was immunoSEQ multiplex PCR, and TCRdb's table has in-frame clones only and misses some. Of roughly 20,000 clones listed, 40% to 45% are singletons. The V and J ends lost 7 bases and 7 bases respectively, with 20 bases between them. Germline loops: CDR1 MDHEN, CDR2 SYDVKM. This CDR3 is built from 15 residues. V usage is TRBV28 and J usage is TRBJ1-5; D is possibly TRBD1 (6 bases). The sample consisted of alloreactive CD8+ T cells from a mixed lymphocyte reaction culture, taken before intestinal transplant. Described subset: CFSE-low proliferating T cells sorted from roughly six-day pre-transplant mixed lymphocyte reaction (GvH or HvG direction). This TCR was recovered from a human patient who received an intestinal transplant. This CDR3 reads CASTLPRGVWQPQHF. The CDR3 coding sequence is TGTGCCAGCACCCTACCAAGGGGGGTATGGCAGCCCCAGCATTTT.